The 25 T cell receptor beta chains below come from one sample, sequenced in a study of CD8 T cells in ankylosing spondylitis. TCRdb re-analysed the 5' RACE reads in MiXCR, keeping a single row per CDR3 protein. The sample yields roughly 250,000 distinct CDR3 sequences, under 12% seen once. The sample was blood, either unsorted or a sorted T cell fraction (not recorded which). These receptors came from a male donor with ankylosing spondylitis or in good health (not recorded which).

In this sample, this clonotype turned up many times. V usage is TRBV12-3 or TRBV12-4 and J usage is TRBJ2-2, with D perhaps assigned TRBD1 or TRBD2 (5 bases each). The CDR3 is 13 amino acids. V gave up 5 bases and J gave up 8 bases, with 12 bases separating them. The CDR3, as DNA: TGTGCCAGCAGTGGGGGAGCGGATGGGGAGCTGTTTTTT. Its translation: CASSGGADGELFF.

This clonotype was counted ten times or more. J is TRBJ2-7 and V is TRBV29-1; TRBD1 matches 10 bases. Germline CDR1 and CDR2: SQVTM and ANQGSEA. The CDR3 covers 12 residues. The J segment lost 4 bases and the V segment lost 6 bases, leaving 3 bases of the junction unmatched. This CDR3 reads CSVGQGTYEQYF. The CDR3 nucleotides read TGCAGCGTGGGACAGGGGACGTACGAGCAGTACTTC.

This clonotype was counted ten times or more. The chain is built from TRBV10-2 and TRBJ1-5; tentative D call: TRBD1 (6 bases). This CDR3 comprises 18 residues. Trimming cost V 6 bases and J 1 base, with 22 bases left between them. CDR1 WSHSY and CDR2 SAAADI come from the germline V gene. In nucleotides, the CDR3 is TGCGCCAGCAGCCCCGGGAGGGGGGCGATGGGAAGCAATCAGCCCCAGCATTTT. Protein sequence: CASSPGRGAMGSNQPQHF.

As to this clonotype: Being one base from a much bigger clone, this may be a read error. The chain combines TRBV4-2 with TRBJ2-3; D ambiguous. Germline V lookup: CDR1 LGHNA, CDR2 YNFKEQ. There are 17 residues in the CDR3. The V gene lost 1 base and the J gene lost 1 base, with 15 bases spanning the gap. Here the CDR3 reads CASSQAYKADGTDTQYF. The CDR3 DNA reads TGTGCCAGCAGCCAAGCCTACAAGGCGGACGGCACAGATACGCAGTATTTT.

The CDR3 region is CASSPLRLTNTGELFF. The CDR3 region has the DNA TGTGCCAGCTCACCACTGCGGCTAACCAACACCGGGGAGCTGTTTTTT. V gene TRBV18 combines with J gene TRBJ2-2; D gene ambiguous. The CDR3 contains 16 residues. CDR1 is KGHSH and CDR2 is LQKENI in the germline V gene. V shed 1 base and J shed 2 bases, with 11 bases lying between them.

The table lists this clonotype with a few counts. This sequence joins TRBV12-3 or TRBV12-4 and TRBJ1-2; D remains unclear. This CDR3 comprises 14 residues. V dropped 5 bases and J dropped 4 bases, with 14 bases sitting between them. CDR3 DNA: TGTGCCAGCAGTCCTCGGGAGCACCTCTATGGCTACACCTTC. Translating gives CASSPREHLYGYTF.

The CDR3 DNA reads TGTGCCACCAAGGACCAATTAGGGGGTTACGGGGAGCTGTTTTTT. The encoded protein is CATKDQLGGYGELFF. The chain combines TRBV10-3 with TRBJ2-2; D is perhaps TRBD1 (6 bases). V gave up 10 bases and J gave up 7 bases, with 22 bases separating them. The CDR3 runs 15 residues. Per germline, CDR1 ENHRY and CDR2 SYGVKD.

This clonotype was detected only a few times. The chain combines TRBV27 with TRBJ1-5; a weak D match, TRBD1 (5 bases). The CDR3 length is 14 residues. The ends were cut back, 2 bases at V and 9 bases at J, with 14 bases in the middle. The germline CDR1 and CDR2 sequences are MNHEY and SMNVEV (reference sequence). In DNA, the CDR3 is TGTGCCAGCAGTTTAAACGGGGACCTCCGGCCCCAGCATTTT. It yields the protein CASSLNGDLRPQHF.

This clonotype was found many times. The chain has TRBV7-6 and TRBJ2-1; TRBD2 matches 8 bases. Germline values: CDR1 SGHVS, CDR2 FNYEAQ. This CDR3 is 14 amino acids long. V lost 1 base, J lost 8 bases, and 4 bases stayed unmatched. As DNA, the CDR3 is TGTGCCAGCAGCTTAGGGCCAGCGGGAGATGAGCAGTTCTTC. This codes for CASSLGPAGDEQFF.

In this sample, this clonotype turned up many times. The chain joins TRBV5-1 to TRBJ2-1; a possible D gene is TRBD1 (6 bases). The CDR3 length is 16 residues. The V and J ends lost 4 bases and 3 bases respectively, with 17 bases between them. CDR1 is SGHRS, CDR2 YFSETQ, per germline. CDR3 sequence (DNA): TGCGCCAGCAGCATAATGGGGGCAGGGAGCTACAATGAGCAGTTCTTC. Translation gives CASSIMGAGSYNEQFF.

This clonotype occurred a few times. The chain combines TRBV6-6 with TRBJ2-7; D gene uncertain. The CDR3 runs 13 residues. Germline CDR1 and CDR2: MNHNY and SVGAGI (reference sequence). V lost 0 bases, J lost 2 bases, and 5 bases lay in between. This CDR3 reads CASSYSGTYEQYF. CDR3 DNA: TGTGCCAGCAGTTACTCGGGGACCTACGAGCAGTACTTC.

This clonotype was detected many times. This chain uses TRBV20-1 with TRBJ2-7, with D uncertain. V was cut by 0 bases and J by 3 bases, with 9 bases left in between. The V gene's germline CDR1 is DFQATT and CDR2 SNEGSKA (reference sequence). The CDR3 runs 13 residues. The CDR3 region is CSAREGPDYEQYF. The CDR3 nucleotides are TGCAGTGCTAGAGAGGGCCCCGACTACGAGCAGTACTTC.

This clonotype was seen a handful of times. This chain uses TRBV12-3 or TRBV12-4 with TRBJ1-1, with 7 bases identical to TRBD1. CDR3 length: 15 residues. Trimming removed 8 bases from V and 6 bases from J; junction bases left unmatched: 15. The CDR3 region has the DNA TGTGCCAGCTCACTTGGGGGACAGCTGGGCCCTGAAGCTTTCTTT. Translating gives CASSLGGQLGPEAFF.

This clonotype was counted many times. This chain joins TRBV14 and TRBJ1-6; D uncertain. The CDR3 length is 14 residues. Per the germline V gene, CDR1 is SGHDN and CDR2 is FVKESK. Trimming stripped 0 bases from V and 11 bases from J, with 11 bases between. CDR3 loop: CASSQDHGSPPLHF. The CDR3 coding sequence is TGTGCCAGCAGCCAAGATCATGGTTCGCCACCCCTCCACTTT.

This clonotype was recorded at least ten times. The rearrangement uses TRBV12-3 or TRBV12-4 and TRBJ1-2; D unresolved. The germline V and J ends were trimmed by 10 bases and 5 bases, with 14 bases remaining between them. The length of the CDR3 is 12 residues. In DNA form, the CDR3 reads TGTGCCACCCTTAGGACCTTATATGGCTACACCTTC. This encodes CATLRTLYGYTF.

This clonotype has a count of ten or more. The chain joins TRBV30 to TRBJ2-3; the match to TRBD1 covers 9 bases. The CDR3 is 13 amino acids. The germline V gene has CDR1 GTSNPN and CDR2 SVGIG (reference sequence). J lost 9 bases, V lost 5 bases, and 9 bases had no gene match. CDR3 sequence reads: CAWAPGQGMTQYF. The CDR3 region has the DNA TGTGCCTGGGCCCCGGGACAGGGAATGACGCAGTATTTT.

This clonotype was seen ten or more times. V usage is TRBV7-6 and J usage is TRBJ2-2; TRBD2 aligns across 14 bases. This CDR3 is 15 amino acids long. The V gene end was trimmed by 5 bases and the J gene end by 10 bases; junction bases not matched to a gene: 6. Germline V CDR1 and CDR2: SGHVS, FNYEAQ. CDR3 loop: CASSPGTSGSEELFF. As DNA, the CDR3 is TGTGCCAGCAGCCCGGGGACTAGCGGGAGCGAGGAGCTGTTTTTT.

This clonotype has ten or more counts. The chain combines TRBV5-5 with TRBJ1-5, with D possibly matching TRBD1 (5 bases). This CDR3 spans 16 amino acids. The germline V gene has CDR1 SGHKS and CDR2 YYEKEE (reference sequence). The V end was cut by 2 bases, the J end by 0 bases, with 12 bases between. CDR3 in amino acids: CASSLLTDYSNQPQHF. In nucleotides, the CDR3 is TGTGCCAGCAGCTTACTGACAGATTATAGCAATCAGCCCCAGCATTTT.

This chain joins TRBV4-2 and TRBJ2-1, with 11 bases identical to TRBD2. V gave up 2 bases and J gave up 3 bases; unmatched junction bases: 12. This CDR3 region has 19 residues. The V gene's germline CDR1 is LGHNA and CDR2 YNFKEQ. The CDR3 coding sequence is TGTGCCAGCAGCCAACCTACCCTGACTAGCGGGGCTGACTACAATGAGCAGTTCTTC. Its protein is CASSQPTLTSGADYNEQFF.

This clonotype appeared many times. CDR3 coding DNA: TGTGCCAGCAGCTGGGGAGACACCCACGGAAACACCATATATTTT. It encodes CASSWGDTHGNTIYF. The rearrangement joins TRBV5-5 to TRBJ1-3; D remains ambiguous. Germline V gene sequence: CDR1 SGHKS, CDR2 YYEKEE (reference sequence). Trimming cost V 3 bases and J 4 bases, with 14 bases left between them. This CDR3 is built from 15 residues.

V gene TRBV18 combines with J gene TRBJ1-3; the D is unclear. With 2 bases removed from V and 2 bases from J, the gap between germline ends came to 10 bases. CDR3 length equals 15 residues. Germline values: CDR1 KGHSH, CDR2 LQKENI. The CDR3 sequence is CASSPMAGPGNTIYF. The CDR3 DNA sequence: TGTGCCAGCTCACCAATGGCTGGACCTGGAAACACCATATATTTT.

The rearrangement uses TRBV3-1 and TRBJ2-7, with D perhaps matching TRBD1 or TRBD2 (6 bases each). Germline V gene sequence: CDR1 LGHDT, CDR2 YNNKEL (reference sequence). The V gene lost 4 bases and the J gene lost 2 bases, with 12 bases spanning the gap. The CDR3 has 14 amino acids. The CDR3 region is CASSLRGGTYEQYF. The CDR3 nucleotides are TGTGCCAGCAGCCTACGAGGGGGGACCTACGAGCAGTACTTC.

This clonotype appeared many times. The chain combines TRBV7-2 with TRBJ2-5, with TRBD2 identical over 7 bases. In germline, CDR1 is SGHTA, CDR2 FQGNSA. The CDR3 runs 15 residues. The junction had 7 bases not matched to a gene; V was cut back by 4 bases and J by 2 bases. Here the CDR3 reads CASSYQRGPQETQYF. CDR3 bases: TGTGCCAGCAGCTACCAGCGGGGCCCTCAAGAGACCCAGTACTTC.

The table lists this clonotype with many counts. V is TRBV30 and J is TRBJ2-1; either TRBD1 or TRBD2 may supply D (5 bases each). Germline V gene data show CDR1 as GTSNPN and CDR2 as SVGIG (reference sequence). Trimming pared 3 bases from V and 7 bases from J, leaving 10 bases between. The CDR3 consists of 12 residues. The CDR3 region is CAWSGTGNEQFF. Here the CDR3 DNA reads TGTGCCTGGAGCGGGACGGGGAATGAGCAGTTCTTC.

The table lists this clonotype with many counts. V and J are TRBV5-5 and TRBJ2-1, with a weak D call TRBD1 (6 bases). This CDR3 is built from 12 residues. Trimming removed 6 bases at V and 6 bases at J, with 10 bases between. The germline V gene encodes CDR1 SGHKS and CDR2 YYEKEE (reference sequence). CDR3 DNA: TGTGCCAGCATCTTAGGGGGCAATGAGCAGTTCTTC. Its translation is CASILGGNEQFF.